This T cell receptor (beta chain) was identified in a study of Tregs in tolerant kidney transplant recipients. Profiling relied on immunoSEQ multiplex PCR, and the TCRdb table lists in-frame clones only, not all of them. This repertoire shows around 78,000 clones, roughly 90% found once; its top ten account for 0.34%. The source was Tregs from blood, collected before the transplant. This clonotype was sampled from a human donor who received a combined kidney and bone marrow transplant.

DNA of the CDR3: TGCAGCGTTGAAGATATCCCGGGAGACTCCTACAATGAGCAGTTCTTC. Its protein product is CSVEDIPGDSYNEQFF. The chain uses TRBV29-1 and TRBJ2-1, with a tentative D call TRBD2 (6 bases). The germline CDR1 and CDR2 sequences are SQVTM and ANQGSEA. The CDR3 runs to 16 residues. The germline V and J ends were trimmed by 0 bases and 0 bases, with 12 bases remaining between them.